Listed below are T cell receptor beta chains from one sample, sequenced in a study of blood T cell repertoires in COVID-19. The table came from immunoSEQ multiplex PCR; TCRdb's copy has only in-frame clones and leaves some out. This sample has fewer than 110,000 clones; 84% occur once, and the top ten carry 10% to 15%. Sample: peripheral blood. The origin of the receptors is a human donor in a cohort sampled during active or convalescent COVID-19. Both conserved end residues are part of each CDR3. The D gene is left open where the match is weak. The size entry is marked missing in some rows and otherwise reads once, few, many or a size class.

d_call	v_call	cdr3_length	clone_size	j_call	cdr3_aa	cdr3_nt
.	TRBV11-2	13	.	TRBJ1-1	CASSRNPDCEAFF	TGTGCCAGCAGCCGAAACCCGGACTGTGAAGCTTTCTTT
.	TRBV5-1	16	.	TRBJ1-1	CASSLEPFDKNTEAFF	TGCGCCAGCAGCTTGGAACCTTTTGACAAGAACACTGAAGCTTTCTTT
.	TRBV24-1	13	.	TRBJ2-2	CATSGYNTGELFF	TGTGCCACCAGTGGTTATAACACCGGGGAGCTGTTTTTT
.	TRBV7-3	16	once	TRBJ1-6	CASSLLGGSYNSPLHF	TGTGCCAGCAGCTTATTGGGGGGTTCCTATAATTCACCCCTCCACTTT
.	TRBV15	13	.	TRBJ2-3	CATSRDPSDTQYF	TGTGCCACCAGCAGAGATCCCAGTGATACGCAGTATTTT
TRBD2	TRBV3-1/TRBV3-2	18	.	TRBJ2-1	CASSRPGLAGGGALEQFF	TGTGCCAGCAGCCGCCCTGGACTAGCGGGGGGTGGTGCTCTTGAGCAGTTCTTC
.	TRBV9	14	.	TRBJ2-3	CASSLRRGGDTQYF	TGTGCCAGCAGCTTGAGGCGGGGCGGAGATACGCAGTATTTT
TRBD1	TRBV23-1	14	.	TRBJ2-5	CASRTGGIAETQYF	TGCGCCAGCCGGACAGGGGGAATAGCAGAGACCCAGTACTTC
.	TRBV11-2	15	.	TRBJ2-2	CASSLGGGPAGELFF	TGTGCCAGCAGCTTAGGAGGGGGACCGGCCGGGGAGCTGTTTTTT
.	TRBV3-1/TRBV3-2	15	.	TRBJ1-1	CASSNSPGPHTEAFF	TGTGCCAGCAGCAACAGTCCCGGCCCGCACACTGAAGCTTTCTTT
TRBD1	TRBV5-6	14	.	TRBJ1-4	CASSLGDRRAKLFF	TGTGCCAGCAGCTTGGGGGACAGGAGAGCAAAACTGTTTTTT
.	TRBV7-9	12	.	TRBJ1-5	CASSLQGQPQHF	TGTGCCAGCAGCTTGCAGGGCCAGCCCCAGCATTTT
TRBD1	TRBV2	16	few	TRBJ2-2	CASRRDRGINTGELFF	TGTGCCAGCAGGCGGGACAGGGGGATTAACACCGGGGAGCTGTTTTTT
TRBD2	TRBV5-1	15	.	TRBJ2-1	CASSGGLAAPLEQFF	TGCGCCAGCAGCGGGGGACTAGCGGCCCCTCTTGAGCAGTTCTTC
.	TRBV12-5	13	.	TRBJ1-5	CASGGGDSRPQHF	TGTGCTAGTGGTGGGGGGGATTCGAGGCCCCAGCATTTT
.	TRBV7-2	15	.	TRBJ1-4	CASSLRAGVREKLFF	TGTGCCAGCAGCTTAAGGGCAGGGGTTCGGGAAAAACTGTTTTTT
TRBD1	TRBV5-6	17	few	TRBJ1-5	CASSLATGPYSNQPQHF	TGTGCCAGCAGCCTAGCGACAGGGCCCTATAGCAATCAGCCCCAGCATTTT
.	TRBV5-6	13	.	TRBJ1-3	CASSLGRGNTIYF	TGTGCCAGCAGCTTGGGCAGGGGAAACACCATATATTTT
TRBD1	TRBV9	17	.	TRBJ2-2	CASSRTGVSSGRGELFF	TGTGCCAGCAGCCGAACAGGGGTCAGCTCAGGGAGAGGGGAGCTGTTTTTT
.	TRBV10-1	12	.	TRBJ2-3	CASSSGTDTQYF	TGCGCCAGCAGTAGCGGCACAGATACGCAGTATTTT
.	TRBV6-1	15	few	TRBJ1-6	CASSEQARFIAPLHF	TGTGCCAGCAGTGAACAGGCACGTTTTATCGCACCCCTCCACTTT
.	TRBV6-2/TRBV6-3	17	few	TRBJ1-1	CASSYGRLSRRGTEAFF	TGTGCCAGCAGTTACGGTCGTCTGAGCCGGAGGGGCACTGAAGCTTTCTTT
.	TRBV28	14	.	TRBJ1-2	CASSLPGKVSGYTF	TGTGCCAGCAGTTTGCCAGGTAAGGTATCCGGCTACACCTTC
.	TRBV30	15	few	TRBJ2-5	CAWSVLAGAQETQYF	TGTGCCTGGAGTGTACTGGCGGGGGCCCAAGAGACCCAGTACTTC
.	TRBV7-9	13	.	TRBJ1-5	CASSDSYNQPQHF	TGTGCCAGCAGCGACAGCTACAATCAGCCCCAGCATTTT
.	TRBV28	14	.	TRBJ1-1	CASSLSGGRREAFF	TGTGCCAGCAGTCTATCGGGGGGCCGTAGGGAAGCTTTCTTT
TRBD2	TRBV7-2	12	.	TRBJ2-1	CASSLEGGGQFF	TGTGCCAGCAGCTTAGAGGGCGGGGGACAGTTCTTC
TRBD1	TRBV4-1	17	.	TRBJ1-6	CASSQDDGTGGYSPLHF	TGCGCCAGCAGCCAAGATGACGGAACAGGGGGTTATTCACCCCTCCACTTT
TRBD1	TRBV5-4	18	.	TRBJ1-3	CASSLVPNRGPSGNTIYF	TGTGCCAGCAGCTTGGTGCCCAACAGGGGCCCCTCTGGAAACACCATATATTTT
.	TRBV6-6	18	.	TRBJ2-3	CASSPRGWGQTSTDTQYF	TGTGCCAGCAGTCCAAGGGGCTGGGGGCAAACTAGCACAGATACGCAGTATTTT
.	TRBV5-1	15	.	TRBJ1-2	CASSLGGQTPYGYTF	TGCGCCAGCAGCTTGGGCGGCCAGACCCCTTATGGCTACACCTTC
.	TRBV29-1	12	.	TRBJ1-2	CSVPGPSGGYTF	TGCAGCGTTCCAGGGCCCTCTGGAGGCTACACCTTC
TRBD1	TRBV28	15	.	TRBJ1-6	CASDRGLSYNSPLHF	TGTGCCAGCGACAGGGGGCTCTCCTATAATTCACCCCTCCACTTT
.	TRBV11-3	15	.	TRBJ2-7	CASSHWDKPAYEQYF	TGTGCCAGCAGCCATTGGGACAAACCTGCCTACGAGCAGTACTTC
.	TRBV3-1/TRBV3-2	13	.	TRBJ1-2	CASSPQLGSSYTF	TGTGCCAGCAGCCCCCAATTAGGGAGTTCGTACACCTTC
.	TRBV9	15	.	TRBJ2-2	CASSPTPSDTGELFF	TGTGCCAGCAGCCCTACCCCCTCGGACACCGGGGAGCTGTTTTTT
.	TRBV4-1	15	.	TRBJ1-2	CASSLSFDRPYGYTF	TGCGCCAGCAGCCTCAGTTTTGACAGACCCTATGGCTACACCTTC